This TCR beta chain was identified during a study of vaccination and CD4 T cells after COVID-19. The overall study: Diagnosis preceded the drawing of post-COVID samples by a median around 95 days (range 35 to 161). No peptide, an HIV-1 Nef pool, or a CEFX pool was what each control culture received.

The ends were cut back, 2 bases at V and 5 bases at J, with 15 bases in the middle. The CDR3 sequence is 15 residues long. Germline loops: CDR1 SGHTA, CDR2 FQGNSA. Treatment given: roughly ten-day PBMC culture with coronavirus spike peptide pools or control peptides (ViraFEST assay). Wells contained under 2.5 million PBMCs each, and these were cultured with 7.5 to 10 IU/ml IL-2 and around 10 ug/ml peptide pools. About this clonotype itself: Its antigen remains unknown.

An Oncomine TCR Beta short-read assay was used to sequence the DNA from cultured CD4+ T cells. MiXCR, applied by TCRdb to the PCR reads, yields one record per CDR3 protein. The sample lists some 14,000 distinct CDR3 sequences; roughly 53% were seen once. This receptor was taken from a human donor who had recovered from COVID-19. The material was CD4+ T cells from blood, cultured in vitro, obtained before SARS-CoV-2 vaccination. The chain combines TRBV7-2 with TRBJ1-1; unclear D gene. The CDR3 spells CASSLRFGSVTEAFF. The CDR3, as DNA: TGTGCCAGCAGCTTACGGTTCGGGTCAGTTACTGAAGCTTTCTTT.